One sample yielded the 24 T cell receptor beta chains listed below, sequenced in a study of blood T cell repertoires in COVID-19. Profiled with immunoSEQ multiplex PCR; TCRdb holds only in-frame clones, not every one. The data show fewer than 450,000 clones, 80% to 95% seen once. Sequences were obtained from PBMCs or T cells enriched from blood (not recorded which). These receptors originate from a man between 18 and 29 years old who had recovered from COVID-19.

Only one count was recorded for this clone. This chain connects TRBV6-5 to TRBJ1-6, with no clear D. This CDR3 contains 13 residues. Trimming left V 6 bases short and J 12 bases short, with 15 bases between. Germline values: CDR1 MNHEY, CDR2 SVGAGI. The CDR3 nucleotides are TGTGCCAGCAGCCGCCAATTGGGAGGACCCCTCCACTTT. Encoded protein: CASSRQLGGPLHF.

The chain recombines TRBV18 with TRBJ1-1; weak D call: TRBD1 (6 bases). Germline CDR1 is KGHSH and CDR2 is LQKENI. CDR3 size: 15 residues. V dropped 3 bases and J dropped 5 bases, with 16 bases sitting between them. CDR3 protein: CASSPVRGARTEAFF. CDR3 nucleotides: TGTGCCAGCTCACCCGTCCGGGGGGCGAGAACTGAAGCTTTCTTT.

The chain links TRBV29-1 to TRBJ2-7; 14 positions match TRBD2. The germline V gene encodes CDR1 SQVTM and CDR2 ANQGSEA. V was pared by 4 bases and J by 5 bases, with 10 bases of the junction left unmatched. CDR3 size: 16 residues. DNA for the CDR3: TGCAGCGTTGTGGGGACTAGCGGGAGCCCCGGGGACGAGCAGTACTTC. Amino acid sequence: CSVVGTSGSPGDEQYF.

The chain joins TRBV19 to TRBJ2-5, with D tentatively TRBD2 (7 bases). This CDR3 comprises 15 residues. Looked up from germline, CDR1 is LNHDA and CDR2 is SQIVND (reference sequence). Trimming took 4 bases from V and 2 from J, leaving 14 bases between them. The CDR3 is CASSNYEGGQETQYF. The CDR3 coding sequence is TGTGCCAGTAGTAACTACGAGGGGGGGCAAGAGACCCAGTACTTC.

The CDR3 here is CASGLVLGSSYNSPLHF. CDR3 in DNA: TGTGCTAGTGGTTTGGTGTTGGGGAGCTCCTATAATTCACCCCTCCACTTT. The chain uses TRBV12-5 and TRBJ1-6; D not certain. The CDR3 runs to 17 residues. Germline loops: CDR1 LGHNT, CDR2 FRNRAP. Trimming took off 0 bases at V and 0 bases at J, with 9 bases between the two ends.

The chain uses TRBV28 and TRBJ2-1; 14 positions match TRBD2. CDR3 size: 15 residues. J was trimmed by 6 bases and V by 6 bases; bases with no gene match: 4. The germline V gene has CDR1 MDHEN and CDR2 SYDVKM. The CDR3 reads CASRRGTSGSNEQFF. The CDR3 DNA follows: TGTGCCAGCAGGCGGGGGACTAGCGGGAGCAATGAGCAGTTCTTC.

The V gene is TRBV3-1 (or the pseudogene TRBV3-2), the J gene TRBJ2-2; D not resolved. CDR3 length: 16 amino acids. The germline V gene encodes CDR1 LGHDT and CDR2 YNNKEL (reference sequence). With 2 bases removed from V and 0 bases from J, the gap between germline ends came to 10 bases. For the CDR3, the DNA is TGTGCCAGCAGCCAACTAACTACCGCGAACACCGGGGAGCTGTTTTTT. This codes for CASSQLTTANTGELFF.

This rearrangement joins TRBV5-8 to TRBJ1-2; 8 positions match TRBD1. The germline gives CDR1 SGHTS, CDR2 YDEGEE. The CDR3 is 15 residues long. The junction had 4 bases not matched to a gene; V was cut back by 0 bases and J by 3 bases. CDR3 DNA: TGTGCCAGCAGCTTGGGACAGGGGTTTGACTATGGCTACACCTTC. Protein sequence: CASSLGQGFDYGYTF.

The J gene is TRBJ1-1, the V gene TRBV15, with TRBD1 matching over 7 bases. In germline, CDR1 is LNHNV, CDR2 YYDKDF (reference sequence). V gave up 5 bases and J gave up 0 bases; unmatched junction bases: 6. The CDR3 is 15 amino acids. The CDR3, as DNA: TGTGCCACCAGCGCATCCGGGACAGTGAACACTGAAGCTTTCTTT. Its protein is CATSASGTVNTEAFF.

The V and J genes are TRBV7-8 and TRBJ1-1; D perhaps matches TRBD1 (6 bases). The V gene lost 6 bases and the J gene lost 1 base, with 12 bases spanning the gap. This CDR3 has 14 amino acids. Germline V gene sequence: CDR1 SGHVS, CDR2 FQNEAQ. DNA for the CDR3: TGTGCCAGCAGGCTGGACAGCGCGAACACTGAAGCTTTCTTT. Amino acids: CASRLDSANTEAFF.

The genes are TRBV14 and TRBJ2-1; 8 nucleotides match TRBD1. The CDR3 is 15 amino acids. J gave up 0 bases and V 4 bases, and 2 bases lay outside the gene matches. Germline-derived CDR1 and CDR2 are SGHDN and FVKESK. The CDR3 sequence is CASSPTGGSYNEQFF. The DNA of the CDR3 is TGTGCCAGCAGCCCCACAGGGGGCTCCTACAATGAGCAGTTCTTC. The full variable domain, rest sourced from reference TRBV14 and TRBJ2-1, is EAGVTQFPSHSVIEKGQTVTLRCDPISGHDNLYWYRRVMGKEIKFLLHFVKESKQDESGMPNNRFLAERTGGTYSTLKVQPAELEDSGVYFCASSPTGGSYNEQFFGPGTRLTVL.

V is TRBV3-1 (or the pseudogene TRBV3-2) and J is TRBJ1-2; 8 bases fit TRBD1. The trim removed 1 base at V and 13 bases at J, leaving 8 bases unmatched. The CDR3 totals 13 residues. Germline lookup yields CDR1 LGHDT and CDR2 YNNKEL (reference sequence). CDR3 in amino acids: CASSQVGTGGGTF. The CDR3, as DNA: TGTGCCAGCAGCCAAGTGGGGACAGGAGGCGGCACCTTC.

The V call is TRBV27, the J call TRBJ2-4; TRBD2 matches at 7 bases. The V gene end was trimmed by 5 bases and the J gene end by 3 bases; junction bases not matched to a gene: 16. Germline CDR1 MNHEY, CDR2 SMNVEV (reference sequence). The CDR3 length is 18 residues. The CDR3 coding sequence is TGTGCCAGCAGTGACCGTAATTCTAGCGGACCAAACAAAAACATTCAGTACTTC. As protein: CASSDRNSSGPNKNIQYF.

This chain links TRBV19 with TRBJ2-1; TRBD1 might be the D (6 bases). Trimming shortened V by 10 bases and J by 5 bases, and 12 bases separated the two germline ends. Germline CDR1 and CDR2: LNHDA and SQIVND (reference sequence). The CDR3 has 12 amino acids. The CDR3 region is CANSTGHNEQFF. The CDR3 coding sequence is TGTGCCAACAGCACAGGGCACAATGAGCAGTTCTTC.

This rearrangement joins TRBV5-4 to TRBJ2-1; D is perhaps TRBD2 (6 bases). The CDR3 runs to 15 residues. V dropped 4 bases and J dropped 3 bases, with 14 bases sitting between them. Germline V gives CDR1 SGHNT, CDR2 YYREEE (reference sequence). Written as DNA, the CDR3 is TGTGCCAGCAGCCCCGTGGGGGGAAACTACAATGAGCAGTTCTTC. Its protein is CASSPVGGNYNEQFF.

DNA of the CDR3: TGTGCCTTACAGGGGGCCATTGGAAACACCATATATTTT. Translated, it gives CALQGAIGNTIYF. This chain links TRBV30 with TRBJ1-3; TRBD1 matches 9 bases. The CDR3 is 13 amino acids. J lost 3 bases, V lost 7 bases, and 4 bases had no gene match. Germline assignment: CDR1 GTSNPN and CDR2 SVGIG (reference sequence).

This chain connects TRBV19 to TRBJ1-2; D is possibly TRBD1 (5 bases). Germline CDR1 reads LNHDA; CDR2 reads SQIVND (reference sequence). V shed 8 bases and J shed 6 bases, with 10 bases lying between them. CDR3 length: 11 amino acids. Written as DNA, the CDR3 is TGTGCCAGTGGGGTAGGGGATGGCTACACCTTC. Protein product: CASGVGDGYTF.

Here the CDR3 reads CASSRQGGDSPLHF. CDR3 nucleotide sequence: TGTGCCAGCAGCCGACAGGGGGGTGATTCACCCCTCCACTTT. V usage is TRBV6-5 and J usage is TRBJ1-6; 9 nucleotides line up with TRBD1. The CDR3 has 14 amino acids. The V segment lost 6 bases and the J segment 8 bases; nucleotides outside the gene matches: 5. The V gene's germline CDR1 is MNHEY and CDR2 SVGAGI.

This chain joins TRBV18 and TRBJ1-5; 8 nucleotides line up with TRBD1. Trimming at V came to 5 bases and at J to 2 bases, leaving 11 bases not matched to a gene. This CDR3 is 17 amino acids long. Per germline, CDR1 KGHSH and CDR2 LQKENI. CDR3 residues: CASSNGLQGVGNQPQHF. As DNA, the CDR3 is TGTGCCAGCTCAAATGGACTACAGGGGGTGGGCAATCAGCCCCAGCATTTT.

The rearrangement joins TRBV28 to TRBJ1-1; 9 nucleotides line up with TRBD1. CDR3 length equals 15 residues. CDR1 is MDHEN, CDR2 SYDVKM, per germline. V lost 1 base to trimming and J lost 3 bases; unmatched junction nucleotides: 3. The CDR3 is CASSLYGTGYTEAFF. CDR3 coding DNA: TGTGCCAGCAGTTTATACGGGACAGGGTACACTGAAGCTTTCTTT. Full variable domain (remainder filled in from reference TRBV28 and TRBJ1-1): DVKVTQSSRYLVKRTGEKVFLECVQDMDHENMFWYRQDPGLGLRLIYFSYDVKMKEKGDIPEGYSVSREKKERFSLILESASTNQTSMYLCASSLYGTGYTEAFFGQGTRLTVV.

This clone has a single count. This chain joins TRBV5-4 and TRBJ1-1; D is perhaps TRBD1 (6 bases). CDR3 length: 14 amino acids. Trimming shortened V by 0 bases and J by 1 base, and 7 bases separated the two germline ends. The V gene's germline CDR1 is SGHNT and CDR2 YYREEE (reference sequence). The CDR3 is CASSLGTANTEAFF. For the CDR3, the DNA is TGTGCCAGCAGCTTGGGGACAGCGAACACTGAAGCTTTCTTT.

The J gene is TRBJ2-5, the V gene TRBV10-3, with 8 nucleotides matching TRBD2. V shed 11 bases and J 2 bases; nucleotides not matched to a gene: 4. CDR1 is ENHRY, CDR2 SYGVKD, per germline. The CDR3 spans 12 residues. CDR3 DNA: TGTGCCTGCGGGACTAGACAAGAGACCCAGTACTTC. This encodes CACGTRQETQYF.

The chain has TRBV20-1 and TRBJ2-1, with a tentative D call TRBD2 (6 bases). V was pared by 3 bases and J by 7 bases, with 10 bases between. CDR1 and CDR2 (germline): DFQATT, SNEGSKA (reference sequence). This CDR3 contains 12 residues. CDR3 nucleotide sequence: TGCAGTGCTAGTTTGACTAGGAATGAGCAGTTCTTC. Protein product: CSASLTRNEQFF.

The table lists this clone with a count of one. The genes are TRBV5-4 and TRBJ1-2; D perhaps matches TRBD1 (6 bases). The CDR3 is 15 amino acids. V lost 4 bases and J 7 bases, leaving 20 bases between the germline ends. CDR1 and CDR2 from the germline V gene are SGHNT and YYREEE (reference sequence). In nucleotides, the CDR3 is TGTGCCAGCAGCCTCCGGGAGGACAGCCGGTTTGGCTACACCTTC. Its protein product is CASSLREDSRFGYTF.